This T cell receptor (beta chain) was identified during a study of immune evolution from preneoplasia to lung adenocarcinoma. Findings and caveats of the study: Top clone share appeared to fall from AAH through AIS, MIA, adenocarcinoma. Clonality was highest in normal lung, lower in later-stage lesions apparently.

On this clone: The antigen is undetermined.

Patient tissue came from resections in Japan or China, 2014–2017. Each case's diagnosis was confirmed by two pathologists on H&E. This CDR3 has 15 residues. The V end was cut by 7 bases, the J end by 4 bases, with 16 bases between. Germline CDR1 and CDR2: MNHEY and SVGAGI. This table comes from immunoSEQ multiplex PCR, and its TCRdb copy is limited to in-frame clones, with some not included. The table lists about 2,000 clones, 80% of them singletons. Sequenced sample: FFPE normal lung tissue adjacent to the tumor. The chain links TRBV6-5 to TRBJ1-4, with D uncertain. This receptor was identified in a person between 55 and 70 years old with lung adenocarcinoma. The CDR3 is CASTEGGGNNEKLFF. The CDR3 DNA sequence: TGTGCCAGCACCGAGGGAGGTGGAAATAATGAAAAACTGTTTTTT.